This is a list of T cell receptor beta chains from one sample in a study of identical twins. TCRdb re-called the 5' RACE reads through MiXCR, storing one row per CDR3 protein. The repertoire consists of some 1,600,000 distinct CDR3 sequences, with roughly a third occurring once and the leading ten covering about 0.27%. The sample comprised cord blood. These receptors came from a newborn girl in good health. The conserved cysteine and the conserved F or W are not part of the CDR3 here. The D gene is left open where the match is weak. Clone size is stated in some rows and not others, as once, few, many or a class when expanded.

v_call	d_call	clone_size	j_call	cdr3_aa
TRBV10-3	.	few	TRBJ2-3	AISAGGSSTDTQY
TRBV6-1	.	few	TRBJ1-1	ASRESIEAF
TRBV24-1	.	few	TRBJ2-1	ATRAGSYNEQF
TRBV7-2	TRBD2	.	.	ASSPTHELAGAIYNEQY
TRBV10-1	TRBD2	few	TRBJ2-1	ASSEYAGGHRNEQF
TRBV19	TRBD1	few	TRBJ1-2	ASSARTGYGYT
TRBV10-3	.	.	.	AISALSGSYNEQY
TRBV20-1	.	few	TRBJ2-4	SASGQAKNIQY
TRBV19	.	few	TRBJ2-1	ASSIGFKRSYNEQF
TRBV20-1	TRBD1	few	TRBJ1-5	SARDLQGAQPQH
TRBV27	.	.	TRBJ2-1	ASSRVDRGNVYNEQF
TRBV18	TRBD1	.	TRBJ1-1	ASSGQGASNTEAF
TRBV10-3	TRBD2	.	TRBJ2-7	AISPSGEVHEQY
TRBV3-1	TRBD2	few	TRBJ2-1	ASSRLYGSGSNEQF
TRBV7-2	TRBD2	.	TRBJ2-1	ASSLTSTSYNEQF
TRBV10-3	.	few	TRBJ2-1	AISDYLYEQF
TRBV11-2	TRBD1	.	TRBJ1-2	ASSLGLRGSLYGYT
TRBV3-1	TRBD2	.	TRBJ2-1	ASSAQEREVNNEQF
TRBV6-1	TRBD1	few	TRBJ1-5	ASSDRQGLYQPQH
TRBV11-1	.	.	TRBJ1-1	ASSSLKNTEAF
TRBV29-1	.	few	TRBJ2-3	SVDREWIDTQY
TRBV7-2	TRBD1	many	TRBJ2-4	ASSLDRGLAKNIQY
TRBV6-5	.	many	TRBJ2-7	ASLEGHEQY
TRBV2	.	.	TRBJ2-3	ASSVRSGNQY
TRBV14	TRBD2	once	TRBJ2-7	ASSRGGTLSSYGQY
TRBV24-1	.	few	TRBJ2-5	ATRDHPKETQY
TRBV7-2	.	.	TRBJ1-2	ASTKTATNYGYT
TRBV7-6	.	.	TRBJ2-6	ASSLGARADWANVLT
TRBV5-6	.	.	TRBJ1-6	ASSLYVRNSPLH
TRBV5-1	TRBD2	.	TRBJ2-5	ASGKGLVQETQY
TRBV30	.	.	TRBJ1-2	AWSVHAGYT
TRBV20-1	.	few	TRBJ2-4	SARVSGRKNIQY
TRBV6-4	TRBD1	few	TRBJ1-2	ASSDSTGAWGYT
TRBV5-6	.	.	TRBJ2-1	ASSWEWNEQF
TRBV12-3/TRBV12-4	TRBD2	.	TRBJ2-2	ASSFRTSGTGELF
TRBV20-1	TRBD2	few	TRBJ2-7	SARDIAGGYGREGYEQY
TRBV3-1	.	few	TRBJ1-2	ASRRVGGSYGYT
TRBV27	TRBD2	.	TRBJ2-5	ASSLFRAGGKETQY
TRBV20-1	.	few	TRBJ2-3	SAREVAITDTQY
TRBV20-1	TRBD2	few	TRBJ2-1	SATSGGRVGEQF
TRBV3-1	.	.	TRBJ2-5	ASSQVPTNVY
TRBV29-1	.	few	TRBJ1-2	SVREGNYGYT
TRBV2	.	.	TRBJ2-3	ASSEPQKKDTQY
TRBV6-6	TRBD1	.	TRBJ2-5	ASSYQQGRETQY
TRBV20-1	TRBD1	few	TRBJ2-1	SAQTGVGNEQF
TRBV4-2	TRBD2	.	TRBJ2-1	ASSQPGLLAGAVEQF
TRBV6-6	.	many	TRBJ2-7	ASSTDMAYEQY
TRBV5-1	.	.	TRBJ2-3	ASSLGEGGTDTQY
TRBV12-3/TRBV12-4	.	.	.	ASSLAVGHPVDEQY
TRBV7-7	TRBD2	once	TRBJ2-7	ASSLVPSSGSSGEQY
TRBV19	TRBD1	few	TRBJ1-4	ASSMIGTGREKLF
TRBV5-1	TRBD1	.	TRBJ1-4	ASSRDRLGKLF
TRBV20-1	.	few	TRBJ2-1	SARVYHRSWDPYNEQF
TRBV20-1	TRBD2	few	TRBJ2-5	SGLAQETQY
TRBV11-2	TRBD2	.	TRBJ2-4	ASISERLATGEQY
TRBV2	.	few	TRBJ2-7	ASIEGRVYEQY
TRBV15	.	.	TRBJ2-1	ATSRDVGHNEQF
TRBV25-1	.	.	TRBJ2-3	ANSVTGRGADTQY
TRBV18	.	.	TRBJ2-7	ASSPPGWGNYEQY
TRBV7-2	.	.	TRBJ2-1	ASSLAAREQF